This is a list of T cell receptor beta chains from one sample in a study of T-cell memory formation after mild COVID-19. TCRdb re-derived calls from the 5' RACE reads in MiXCR, one entry per CDR3 protein. The sample has roughly 52,000 distinct CDR3 sequences, around a tenth seen once. The specimen sequenced was PBMCs or a T cell subset sorted from them (not recorded which). Receptor source: a man younger than 30 who had mild COVID-19 (a few samples of this study predate the infection). Cell type and time point are not known. Each CDR3 is given with its conserved first and last residue. The order of the fields is CDR3 protein, CDR3 DNA, clone size, D gene, J gene, V gene. D genes are given only for firm matches. Not all rows give a size; the values are once, few, many and, for expanded clones, a class.

CDR3 protein: CASSLAGNLGNQPQHF
CDR3 DNA: TGTGCCAGCAGCTTAGCGGGGAATTTGGGCAATCAGCCCCAGCATTTT
clone size: few
D gene: NA
J gene: TRBJ1-5
V gene: TRBV7-6

CDR3 protein: CASRPTGSSYNEQFF
CDR3 DNA: TGTGCCAGCAGACCCACAGGGAGCTCCTACAATGAGCAGTTCTTC
clone size: few
D gene: NA
J gene: TRBJ2-1
V gene: TRBV7-9

CDR3 protein: CASSPWGRRSEQFF
CDR3 DNA: TGTGCCAGCAGCCCGTGGGGTAGGCGGAGTGAGCAGTTCTTC
clone size: few
D gene: NA
J gene: TRBJ2-1
V gene: TRBV3-1

CDR3 protein: CASSQALVGGETQYF
CDR3 DNA: TGCGCCAGCAGCCAAGCATTGGTAGGGGGTGAGACCCAGTACTTC
clone size: many
D gene: NA
J gene: TRBJ2-5
V gene: TRBV4-1

CDR3 protein: CASSVGTYQETQYF
CDR3 DNA: TGTGCCAGCAGTGTTGGGACTTACCAAGAGACCCAGTACTTC
clone size: NA
D gene: NA
J gene: TRBJ2-5
V gene: TRBV6-1

CDR3 protein: CASSWNRGNTEAFF
CDR3 DNA: TGTGCCAGCAGCTGGAACAGGGGTAACACTGAAGCTTTCTTT
clone size: few
D gene: TRBD1
J gene: TRBJ1-1
V gene: TRBV7-2

CDR3 protein: CASSLDRGSDEQYF
CDR3 DNA: TGTGCCAGCAGCTTAGATCGGGGGTCTGACGAGCAGTACTTC
clone size: few
D gene: NA
J gene: TRBJ2-7
V gene: TRBV11-2

CDR3 protein: CASSWGHFDGYTF
CDR3 DNA: TGTGCCAGCAGTTGGGGGCACTTTGATGGCTACACCTTC
clone size: few
D gene: NA
J gene: TRBJ1-2
V gene: TRBV6-2/TRBV6-3

CDR3 protein: CASREAGTRGPIGELFF
CDR3 DNA: TGCGCCAGCAGGGAGGCCGGGACTAGGGGCCCCATCGGGGAGCTGTTTTTT
clone size: few
D gene: TRBD2
J gene: TRBJ2-2
V gene: TRBV5-1

CDR3 protein: CASSGRDRGGWNIQYF
CDR3 DNA: TGTGCCAGCAGCGGTCGGGACCGCGGGGGATGGAACATTCAGTACTTC
clone size: few
D gene: TRBD2
J gene: TRBJ2-4
V gene: TRBV3-1

CDR3 protein: CASSLAANTGREKLFF
CDR3 DNA: TGTGCCAGTAGCCTGGCCGCGAACACGGGGCGTGAAAAACTGTTTTTT
clone size: NA
D gene: NA
J gene: TRBJ1-4
V gene: TRBV19

CDR3 protein: CSARDVPGLRDTQYF
CDR3 DNA: TGCAGTGCTAGAGATGTTCCGGGACTGCGTGATACGCAGTATTTT
clone size: few
D gene: NA
J gene: TRBJ2-3
V gene: TRBV20-1

CDR3 protein: CASSLVFGINGELFF
CDR3 DNA: TGTGCCAGCAGCTTAGTGTTCGGTATTAACGGGGAGCTGTTTTTT
clone size: few
D gene: NA
J gene: TRBJ2-2
V gene: TRBV7-2

CDR3 protein: CASSAHNGGGSKAPEFF
CDR3 DNA: TGTGCCAGCAGTGCTCATAACGGTGGCGGGTCAAAGGCGCCGGAGTTCTTC
clone size: few
D gene: NA
J gene: TRBJ2-1
V gene: TRBV25-1

CDR3 protein: CSARDPSGAYNEQFF
CDR3 DNA: TGCAGTGCTAGAGATCCCAGCGGGGCGTACAATGAGCAGTTCTTC
clone size: NA
D gene: TRBD2
J gene: TRBJ2-1
V gene: TRBV20-1

CDR3 protein: CASSFLRERDLAKNIQYF
CDR3 DNA: TGTGCCAGCAGTTTCCTCCGGGAGCGGGACTTAGCCAAAAACATTCAGTACTTC
clone size: NA
D gene: TRBD2
J gene: TRBJ2-4
V gene: TRBV6-2/TRBV6-3

CDR3 protein: CASSPGTRSSDTQYF
CDR3 DNA: TGTGCCAGCAGTCCCGGGACTAGGTCATCAGATACGCAGTATTTT
clone size: NA
D gene: TRBD2
J gene: TRBJ2-3
V gene: TRBV2

CDR3 protein: CASSWGAAGELFF
CDR3 DNA: TGTGCCAGCAGCTGGGGGGCCGCCGGGGAGCTGTTTTTT
clone size: NA
D gene: NA
J gene: TRBJ2-2
V gene: TRBV11-2